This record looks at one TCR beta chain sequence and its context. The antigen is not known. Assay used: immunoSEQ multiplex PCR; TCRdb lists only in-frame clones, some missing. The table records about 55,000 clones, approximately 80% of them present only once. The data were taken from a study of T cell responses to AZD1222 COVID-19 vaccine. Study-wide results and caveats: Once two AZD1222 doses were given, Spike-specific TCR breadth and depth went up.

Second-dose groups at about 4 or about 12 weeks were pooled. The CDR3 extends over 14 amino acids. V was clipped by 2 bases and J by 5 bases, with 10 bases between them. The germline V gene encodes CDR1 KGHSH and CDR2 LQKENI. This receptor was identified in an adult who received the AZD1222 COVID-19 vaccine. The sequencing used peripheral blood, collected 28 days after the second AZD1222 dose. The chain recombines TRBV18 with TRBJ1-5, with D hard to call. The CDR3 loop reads CASSPERVDQPQHF. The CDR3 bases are TGTGCCAGCTCACCAGAGCGGGTGGATCAGCCCCAGCATTTT. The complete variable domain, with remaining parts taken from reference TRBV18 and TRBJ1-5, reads NAGVMQNPRHLVRRRGQEARLRCSPMKGHSHVYWYRQLPEEGLKFMVYLQKENIIDESGMPKERFSAEFPKEGPSILRIQQVVRGDSAAYFCASSPERVDQPQHFGDGTRLSIL.